A selection of T cell receptor beta chains follows, all from one sample in a study of blood T cell repertoires in COVID-19. Generated by immunoSEQ multiplex PCR, the TCRdb table keeps only in-frame clones and is missing some. The sample contains approximately 160,000 clones, approximately 82% of which appear only once. Material: peripheral blood. Receptors originate from a man in his 70s who had recovered from COVID-19. CDR3s include the opening cysteine and the closing phenylalanine or tryptophan. A D gene is named only where the DNA matches it firmly. Only some rows state a clone size, as once, few, many or a class for expanded clones.

TRBJ2-7 | 13 | TRBV29-1 | NA | NA | CSVGVGGSYEQYF | TGCAGCGTTGGGGTGGGGGGCTCCTACGAGCAGTACTTC
TRBJ2-1 | 17 | TRBV15 | NA | NA | CATSRGGLRRGSNEQFF | TGTGCCACCAGCAGAGGGGGGTTGCGGAGGGGATCCAATGAGCAGTTCTTC
TRBJ2-1 | 14 | TRBV4-1 | NA | NA | CASSLLGLNNEQFF | TGCGCCAGCAGCCTCCTGGGACTGAACAATGAGCAGTTCTTC
TRBJ1-5 | 15 | TRBV6-5 | NA | NA | CASRTTDNSNQPQHF | TGTGCCAGCAGGACGACAGATAATAGCAATCAGCCCCAGCATTTT
TRBJ1-2 | 11 | TRBV29-1 | NA | many | CSAEEGAGYTF | TGCAGCGCTGAGGAGGGTGCTGGCTACACCTTC
TRBJ1-3 | 14 | TRBV28 | TRBD1 | NA | CASSTGTDLNTIYF | TGTGCCAGCAGTACCGGGACAGACTTGAACACCATATATTTT
TRBJ2-7 | 15 | TRBV5-4 | TRBD2 | NA | CASSLSGRAPWEQYF | TGTGCCAGCAGCTTGAGCGGGAGGGCCCCATGGGAGCAGTACTTC
TRBJ1-2 | 16 | TRBV7-6 | NA | NA | CASSLVPHGGEFGYTF | TGTGCCAGCAGCTTAGTCCCCCATGGCGGGGAGTTTGGCTACACCTTC
TRBJ2-7 | 14 | TRBV6-6 | TRBD1 | NA | CASSKTGELYEQYF | TGTGCCAGCAGTAAAACAGGGGAACTCTACGAGCAGTACTTC
TRBJ2-7 | 14 | TRBV11-2 | NA | NA | CASSPKSQHYEQYF | TGTGCCAGCAGCCCCAAGTCACAGCACTACGAGCAGTACTTC
TRBJ1-1 | 10 | TRBV6-5 | NA | few | CASISAEAFF | TGTGCCAGCATTTCCGCTGAAGCTTTCTTT
TRBJ2-7 | 12 | TRBV29-1 | NA | few | CSVRVTSNEQYF | TGCAGCGTGCGGGTAACTAGTAACGAGCAGTACTTC
TRBJ1-1 | 12 | TRBV9 | TRBD1 | NA | CASSPWDSEAFF | TGTGCCAGCAGCCCATGGGACAGTGAAGCTTTCTTT
TRBJ2-7 | 13 | TRBV10-3 | TRBD1 | NA | CATEDRELEEQYF | TGTGCCACGGAAGACAGGGAATTGGAAGAGCAGTACTTC
TRBJ2-1 | 15 | TRBV3-1/TRBV3-2 | TRBD2 | NA | CASSQVLLAGNEQFF | TGTGCCAGCAGCCAAGTTTTGCTAGCGGGCAATGAGCAGTTCTTC
TRBJ2-3 | 12 | TRBV18 | NA | NA | CASSPSTDTQYF | TGTGCCAGCTCCCCTAGCACAGATACGCAGTATTTT
TRBJ2-1 | 12 | TRBV29-1 | TRBD1 | NA | CSGGTGVNEQFF | TGCAGCGGGGGGACAGGGGTTAATGAGCAGTTCTTC
TRBJ1-5 | 17 | TRBV19 | TRBD1 | NA | CASTRDRVIRGNQPQHF | TGTGCCAGTACACGGGACAGGGTCATCAGGGGCAATCAGCCCCAGCATTTT
TRBJ1-5 | 12 | TRBV29-1 | NA | NA | CSVGTGSQPQHF | TGCAGCGTTGGGACGGGATCTCAGCCCCAGCATTTT
TRBJ2-7 | 14 | TRBV19 | NA | NA | CASSPGQINYEQYF | TGTGCCAGTAGTCCCGGACAGATTAACTACGAGCAGTACTTC
TRBJ1-2 | 13 | TRBV28 | NA | NA | CASSKGVNYGYTF | TGTGCCAGCAGTAAGGGGGTTAACTATGGCTACACCTTC
TRBJ1-1 | 16 | TRBV18 | NA | NA | CASSPPNGGLNTEAFF | TGTGCCAGCTCACCGCCGAATGGAGGATTAAACACTGAAGCTTTCTTT
TRBJ2-1 | 15 | TRBV4-1 | NA | NA | CASSQSDSTYNEQFF | TGCGCCAGCAGCCAGAGCGATTCCACGTACAATGAGCAGTTCTTC
TRBJ1-6 | 14 | TRBV19 | NA | NA | CAPGGGTYNSPLHF | TGTGCCCCCGGGGGGGGGACCTATAATTCACCCCTCCACTTT
TRBJ2-5 | 13 | TRBV7-9 | NA | NA | CASSADSISTQYF | TGTGCCAGCAGCGCGGACTCGATTTCCACCCAGTACTTC
TRBJ2-7 | 14 | TRBV7-2 | TRBD1 | NA | CASSLVQGSYEQYF | TGTGCCAGCAGCTTAGTACAGGGGTCCTACGAGCAGTACTTC
TRBJ1-2 | 13 | TRBV27 | NA | NA | CATLKDYRMDNTF | TGTGCCACCTTGAAGGACTATCGGATGGATAACACCTTC
TRBJ2-7 | 13 | TRBV6-5 | TRBD2 | NA | CASTETSEGEQYF | TGTGCCAGCACCGAAACTAGCGAGGGTGAGCAGTACTTC
TRBJ2-1 | 13 | TRBV7-3 | NA | NA | CASSPLADNEQFF | TGTGCCAGCAGCCCCCTCGCGGACAATGAGCAGTTCTTC
TRBJ1-2 | 13 | TRBV5-4 | NA | NA | CASSLIENYGYTF | TGTGCCAGCAGTTTGATTGAGAACTATGGCTACACCTTC
TRBJ1-5 | 14 | TRBV27 | NA | NA | CASSLSPGWQPQHF | TGTGCCAGCAGTTTATCGCCGGGTTGGCAGCCCCAGCATTTT
TRBJ2-7 | 15 | TRBV5-4 | TRBD2 | NA | CASSSPGTRGDEQYF | TGTGCCAGCAGCTCACCCGGGACTAGGGGTGACGAGCAGTACTTC
TRBJ2-3 | 14 | TRBV18 | NA | NA | CASSNMRQTDTQYF | TGTGCCAGCTCCAATATGAGACAGACAGATACGCAGTATTTT
TRBJ2-4 | 14 | TRBV2 | TRBD1 | NA | CASSQGQGQNIQYF | TGTGCCAGCAGTCAGGGACAGGGCCAAAACATTCAGTACTTC
TRBJ2-7 | 12 | TRBV20-1 | NA | NA | CSASGSTYEQYF | TGCAGTGCTAGTGGTTCTACCTACGAGCAGTACTTC
TRBJ1-2 | 16 | TRBV5-1 | NA | NA | CASSLEGAGALYGYTF | TGCGCCAGCAGCTTGGAGGGCGCAGGGGCCCTCTATGGCTACACCTTC
TRBJ1-3 | 14 | TRBV28 | NA | NA | CASVAGTMGNTIYF | TGTGCCAGCGTCGCGGGGACCATGGGAAACACCATATATTTT
TRBJ2-7 | 15 | TRBV7-2 | NA | NA | CASSLGLPSSYEQYF | TGTGCCAGCAGCTTAGGTTTACCGAGCTCCTACGAGCAGTACTTC
TRBJ1-2 | 15 | TRBV6-5 | TRBD1 | NA | CASSQPGTGNYGYTF | TGTGCCAGCAGTCAGCCGGGGACAGGGAACTATGGCTACACCTTC
TRBJ1-4 | 14 | TRBV6-5 | NA | few | CASSYENREEKLFF | TGTGCCAGCAGTTACGAGAACAGGGAGGAAAAACTGTTTTTT
TRBJ2-1 | 17 | TRBV28 | TRBD2 | NA | CASSSRTSGSTYNEQFF | TGTGCCAGCAGTTCTAGGACTAGCGGGAGCACCTACAATGAGCAGTTCTTC
TRBJ2-1 | 14 | TRBV19 | NA | NA | CASKVDSSYNEQFF | TGTGCCAGTAAGGTGGACAGCTCCTACAATGAGCAGTTCTTC
TRBJ2-1 | 15 | TRBV27 | NA | NA | CASSSSRDLYNEQFF | TGTGCCAGCAGTTCGTCCAGGGATCTCTACAATGAGCAGTTCTTC
TRBJ2-3 | 12 | TRBV5-4 | NA | NA | CASSLYTDTQYF | TGTGCCAGCAGCCTCTACACAGATACGCAGTATTTT
TRBJ1-6 | 17 | TRBV4-1 | TRBD1 | NA | CASSRPTGDSQNSPLHF | TGCGCCAGCAGCCGCCCGACAGGGGACTCGCAGAATTCACCCCTCCACTTT